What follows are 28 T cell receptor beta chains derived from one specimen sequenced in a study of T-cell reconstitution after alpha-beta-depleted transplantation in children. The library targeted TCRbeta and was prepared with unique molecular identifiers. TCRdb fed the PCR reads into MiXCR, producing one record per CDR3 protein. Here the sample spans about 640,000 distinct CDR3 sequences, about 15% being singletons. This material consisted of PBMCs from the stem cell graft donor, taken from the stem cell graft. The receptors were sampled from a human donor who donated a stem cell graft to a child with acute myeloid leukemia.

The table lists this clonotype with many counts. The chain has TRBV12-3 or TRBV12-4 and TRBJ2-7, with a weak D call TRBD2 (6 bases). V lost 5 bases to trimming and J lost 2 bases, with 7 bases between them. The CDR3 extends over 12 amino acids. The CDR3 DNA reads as TGTGCCAGCAGTCGCGGGACCTACGAGCAGTACGTC. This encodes CASSRGTYEQYV.

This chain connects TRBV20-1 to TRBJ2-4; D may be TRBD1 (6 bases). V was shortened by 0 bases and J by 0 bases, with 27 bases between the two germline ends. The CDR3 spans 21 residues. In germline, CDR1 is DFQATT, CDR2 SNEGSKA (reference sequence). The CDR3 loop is CSARDLGARVRLSLAKNIQYF. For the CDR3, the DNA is TGCAGTGCTAGAGATCTGGGGGCAAGGGTTCGACTGAGTCTAGCCAAAAACATTCAGTACTTC.

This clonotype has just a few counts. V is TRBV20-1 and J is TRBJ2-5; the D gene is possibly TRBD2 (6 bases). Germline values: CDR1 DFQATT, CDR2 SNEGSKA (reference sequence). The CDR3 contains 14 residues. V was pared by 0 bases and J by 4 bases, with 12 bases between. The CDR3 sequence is CSARDPRGGETQYF. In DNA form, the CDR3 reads TGCAGTGCTAGAGATCCTCGGGGAGGAGAGACCCAGTACTTC.

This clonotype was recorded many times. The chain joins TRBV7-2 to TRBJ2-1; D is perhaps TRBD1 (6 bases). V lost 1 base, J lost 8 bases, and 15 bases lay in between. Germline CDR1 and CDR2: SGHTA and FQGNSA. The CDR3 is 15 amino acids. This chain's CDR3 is CASSLVLGAIDEQFF. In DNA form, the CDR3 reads TGTGCCAGCAGCTTAGTTTTGGGGGCTATCGATGAGCAGTTCTTC.

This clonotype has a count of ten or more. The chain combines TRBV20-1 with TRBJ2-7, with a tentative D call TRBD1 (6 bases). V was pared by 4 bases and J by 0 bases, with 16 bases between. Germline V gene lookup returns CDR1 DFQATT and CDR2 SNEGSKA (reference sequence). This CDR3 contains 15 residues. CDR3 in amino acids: CSATPSQGSSYEQYF. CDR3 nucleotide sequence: TGCAGTGCTACACCCTCCCAGGGGAGCTCCTACGAGCAGTACTTC.

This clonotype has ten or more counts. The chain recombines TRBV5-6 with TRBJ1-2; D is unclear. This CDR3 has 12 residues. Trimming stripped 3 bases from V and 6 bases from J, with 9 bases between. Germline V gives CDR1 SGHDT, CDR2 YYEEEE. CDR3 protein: CASSYQLDGYTF. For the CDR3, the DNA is TGTGCCAGCAGCTATCAGTTGGATGGCTACACCTTC.

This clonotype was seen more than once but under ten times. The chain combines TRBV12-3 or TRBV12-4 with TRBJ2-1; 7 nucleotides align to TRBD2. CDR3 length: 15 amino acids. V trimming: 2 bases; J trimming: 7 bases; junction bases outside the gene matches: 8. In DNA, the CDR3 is TGTGCCAGCAGTTTAAGGGGCGGGGGTGGGAATGAGCAGTTCTTC. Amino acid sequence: CASSLRGGGGNEQFF.

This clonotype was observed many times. The CDR3 protein is CASSDQDRSNSPLHF. CDR3 nucleotide sequence: TGCGCCAGCAGCGATCAGGACAGGTCCAATTCACCCCTCCACTTT. The chain recombines TRBV4-1 with TRBJ1-6; 7 positions agree with TRBD1. CDR3 size: 15 residues. V shed 5 bases and J 7 bases; nucleotides not matched to a gene: 8. Germline-derived CDR1 and CDR2 are MGHRA and YSYEKL.

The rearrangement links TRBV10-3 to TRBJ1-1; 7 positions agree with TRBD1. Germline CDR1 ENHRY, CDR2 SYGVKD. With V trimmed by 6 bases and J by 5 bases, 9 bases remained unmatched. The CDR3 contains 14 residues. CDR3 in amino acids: CAIRLTGFETEAFF. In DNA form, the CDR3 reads TGTGCCATCAGGCTGACAGGGTTTGAAACTGAAGCTTTCTTT.

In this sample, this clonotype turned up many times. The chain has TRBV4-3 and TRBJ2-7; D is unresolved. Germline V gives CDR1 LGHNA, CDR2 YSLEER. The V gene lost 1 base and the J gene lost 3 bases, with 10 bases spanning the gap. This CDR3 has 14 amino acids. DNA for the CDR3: TGCGCCAGCAGCCAAGGAAGGAACAGCTACGAGCAGTACTTC. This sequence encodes CASSQGRNSYEQYF.

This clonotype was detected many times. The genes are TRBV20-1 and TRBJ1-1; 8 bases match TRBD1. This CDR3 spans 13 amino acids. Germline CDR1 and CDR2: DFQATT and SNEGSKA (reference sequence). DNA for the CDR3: TGCAGCCATCCAGGGGGCAAGAACACTGAAGCTTTCTTT. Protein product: CSHPGGKNTEAFF.

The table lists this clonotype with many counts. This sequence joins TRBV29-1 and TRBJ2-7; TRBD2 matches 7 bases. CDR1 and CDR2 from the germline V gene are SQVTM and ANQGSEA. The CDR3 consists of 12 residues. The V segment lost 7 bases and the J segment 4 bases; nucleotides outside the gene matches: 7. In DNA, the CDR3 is TGCAGCGCGCTGATCGGGGGGTACGAGCAGTACTTC. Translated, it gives CSALIGGYEQYF.

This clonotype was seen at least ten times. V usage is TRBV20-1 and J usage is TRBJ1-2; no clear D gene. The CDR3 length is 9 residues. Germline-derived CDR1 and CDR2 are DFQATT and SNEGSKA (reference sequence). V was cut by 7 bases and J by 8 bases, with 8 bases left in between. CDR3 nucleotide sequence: TGCAGTGGAAGCGGGGGCTACACCTTC. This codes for CSGSGGYTF.

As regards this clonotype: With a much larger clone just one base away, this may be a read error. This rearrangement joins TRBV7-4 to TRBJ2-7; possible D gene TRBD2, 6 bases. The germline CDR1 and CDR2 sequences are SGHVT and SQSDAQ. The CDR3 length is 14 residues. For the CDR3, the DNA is TGTTCCAGCAGTACCAGGAGGGGCTCCTACGAGCAGTACGTC. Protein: CSSSTRRGSYEQYV.

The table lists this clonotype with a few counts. The CDR3 nucleotides are TGCGCCAGCAGCCCTCCGCCGGGCGGGCCGAACACCGGGGAGCTGTTTTTT. Its protein is CASSPPPGGPNTGELFF. This sequence joins TRBV4-3 and TRBJ2-2; tentatively, D is TRBD2 (5 bases). Germline V gene lookup returns CDR1 LGHNA and CDR2 YSLEER. CDR3 length: 17 amino acids. Trimming pared 4 bases from V and 0 bases from J, leaving 15 bases between.

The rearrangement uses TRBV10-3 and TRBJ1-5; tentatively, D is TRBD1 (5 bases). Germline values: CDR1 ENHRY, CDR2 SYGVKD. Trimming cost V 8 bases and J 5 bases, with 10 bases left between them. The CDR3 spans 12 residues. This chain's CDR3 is CAISTEHQPQHF. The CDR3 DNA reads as TGTGCCATCTCGACAGAACATCAGCCCCAGCATTTT.

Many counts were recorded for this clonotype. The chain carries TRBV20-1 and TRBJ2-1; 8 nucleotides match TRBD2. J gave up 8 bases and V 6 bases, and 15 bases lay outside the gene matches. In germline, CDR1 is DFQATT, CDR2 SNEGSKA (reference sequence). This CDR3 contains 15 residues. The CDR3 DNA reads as TGCAGTGCCCAAACCGGGACTAGGGTGGGAGATGAGCAGTTCTTC. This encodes CSAQTGTRVGDEQFF.

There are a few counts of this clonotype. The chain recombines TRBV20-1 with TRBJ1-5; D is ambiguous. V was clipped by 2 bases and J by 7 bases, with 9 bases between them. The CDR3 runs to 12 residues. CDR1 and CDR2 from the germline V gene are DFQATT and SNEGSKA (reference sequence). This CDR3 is CSARIGPQPQHF. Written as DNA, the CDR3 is TGCAGTGCTAGAATAGGGCCCCAGCCCCAGCATTTT.

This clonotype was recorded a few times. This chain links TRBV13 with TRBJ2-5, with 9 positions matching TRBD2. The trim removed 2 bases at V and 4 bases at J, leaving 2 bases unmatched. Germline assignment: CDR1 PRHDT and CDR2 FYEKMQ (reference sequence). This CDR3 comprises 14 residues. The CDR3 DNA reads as TGTGCCAGCAGCTTACAACTAGCGGGAGAGACCCAGTACTTC. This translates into CASSLQLAGETQYF.

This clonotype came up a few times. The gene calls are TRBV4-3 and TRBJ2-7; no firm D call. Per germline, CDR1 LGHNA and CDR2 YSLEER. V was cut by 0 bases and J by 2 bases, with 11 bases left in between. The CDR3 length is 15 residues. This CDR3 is CASSQDYTLPYEQYF. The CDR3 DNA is TGCGCCAGCAGCCAAGATTACACACTTCCCTACGAGCAGTACTTC.

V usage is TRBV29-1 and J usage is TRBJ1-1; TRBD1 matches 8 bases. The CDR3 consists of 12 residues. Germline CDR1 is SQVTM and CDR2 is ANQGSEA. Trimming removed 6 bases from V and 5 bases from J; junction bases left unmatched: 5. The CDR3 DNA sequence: TGCAGCGTGGGGACAGGTTGGACTGAAGCTTTCTTT. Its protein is CSVGTGWTEAFF.

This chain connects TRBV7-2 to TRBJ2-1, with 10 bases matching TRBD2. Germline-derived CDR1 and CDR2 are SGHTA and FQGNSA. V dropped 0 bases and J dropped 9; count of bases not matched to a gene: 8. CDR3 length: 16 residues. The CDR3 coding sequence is TGTGCCAGCAGCTTAGCTAGTAGCGGGGGGCAGGGTGAGCAGTTCTTC. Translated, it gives CASSLASSGGQGEQFF.

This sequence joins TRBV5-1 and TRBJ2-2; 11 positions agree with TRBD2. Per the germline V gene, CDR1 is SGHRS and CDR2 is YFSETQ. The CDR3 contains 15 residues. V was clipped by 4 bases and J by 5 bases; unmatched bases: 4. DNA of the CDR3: TGCGCCAGCAGCGAGGGACTAGCGGCGACCGGGGAGCTGTTTTTT. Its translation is CASSEGLAATGELFF.

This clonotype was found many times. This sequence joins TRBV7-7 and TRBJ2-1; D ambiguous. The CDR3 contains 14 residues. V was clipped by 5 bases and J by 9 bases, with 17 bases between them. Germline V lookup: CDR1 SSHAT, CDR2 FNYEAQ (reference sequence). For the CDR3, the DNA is TGTGCCAGCAGCCCCTCTCCCGGGTGGGGTGAGCAGTTCTTC. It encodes CASSPSPGWGEQFF.

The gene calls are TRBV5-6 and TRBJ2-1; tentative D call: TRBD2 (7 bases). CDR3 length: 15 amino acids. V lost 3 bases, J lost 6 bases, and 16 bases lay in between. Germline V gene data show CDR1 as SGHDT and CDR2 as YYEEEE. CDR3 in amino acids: CASSSLGGGFNEQFF. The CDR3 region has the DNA TGTGCCAGCAGCTCTTTAGGGGGGGGATTCAATGAGCAGTTCTTC.

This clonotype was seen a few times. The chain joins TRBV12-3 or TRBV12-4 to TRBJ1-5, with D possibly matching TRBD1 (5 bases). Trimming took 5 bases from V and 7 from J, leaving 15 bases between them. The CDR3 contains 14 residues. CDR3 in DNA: TGTGCCAGCAGTCTAGGGACTGCCATGCAGCCCCAGCATTTT. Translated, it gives CASSLGTAMQPQHF.

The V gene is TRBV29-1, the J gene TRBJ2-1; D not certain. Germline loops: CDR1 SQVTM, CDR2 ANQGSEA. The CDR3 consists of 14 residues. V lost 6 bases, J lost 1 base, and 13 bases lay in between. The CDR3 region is CSVDMMGSYNEQFF. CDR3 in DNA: TGCAGCGTCGATATGATGGGTTCCTACAATGAGCAGTTCTTC.

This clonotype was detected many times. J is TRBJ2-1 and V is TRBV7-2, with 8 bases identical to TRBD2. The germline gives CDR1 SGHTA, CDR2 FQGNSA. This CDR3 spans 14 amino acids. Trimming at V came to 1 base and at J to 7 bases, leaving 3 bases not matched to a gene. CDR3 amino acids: CASSLGTSTNEQFF. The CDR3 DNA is TGTGCCAGCAGCTTAGGGACTAGCACAAATGAGCAGTTCTTC.